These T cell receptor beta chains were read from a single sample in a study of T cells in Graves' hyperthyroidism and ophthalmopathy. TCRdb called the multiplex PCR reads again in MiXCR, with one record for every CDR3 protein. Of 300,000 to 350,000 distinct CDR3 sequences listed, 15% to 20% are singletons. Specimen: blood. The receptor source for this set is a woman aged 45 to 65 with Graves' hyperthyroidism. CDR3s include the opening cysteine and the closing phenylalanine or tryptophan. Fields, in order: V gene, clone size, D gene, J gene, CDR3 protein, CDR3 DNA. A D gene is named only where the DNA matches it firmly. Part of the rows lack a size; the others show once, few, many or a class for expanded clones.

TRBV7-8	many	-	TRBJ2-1	CASSLARPSNGNEQFF	TGTGCCAGCAGCTTAGCCAGGCCTAGCAACGGTAATGAGCAGTTCTTC
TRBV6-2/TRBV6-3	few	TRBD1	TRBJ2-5	CASSYPDRGGETQYF	TGTGCCAGCAGTTACCCGGACAGGGGTGGAGAGACCCAGTACTTC
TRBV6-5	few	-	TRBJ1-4	CASSYSNRANEKLFF	TGTGCCAGCAGTTACTCGAATCGGGCTAATGAAAAACTGTTTTTT
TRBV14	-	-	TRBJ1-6	CASSRRTGYNSPLHF	TGTGCCAGCAGCCGACGGACGGGGTATAATTCACCCCTCCACTTT
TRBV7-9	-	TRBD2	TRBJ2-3	CASSLGLAGQATDTQYF	TGTGCCAGCAGCCTCGGACTAGCGGGCCAAGCCACAGATACGCAGTATTTT
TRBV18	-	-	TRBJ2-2	CASSPASTANTGELFF	TGTGCCAGCTCACCCGCTTCGACGGCGAACACCGGGGAGCTGTTTTTT
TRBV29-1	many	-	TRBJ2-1	CSVDEGFNEQFF	TGCAGCGTTGACGAGGGCTTCAATGAGCAGTTCTTC
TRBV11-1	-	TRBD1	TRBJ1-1	CAGSHRGLTEAFF	TGTGCCGGCAGTCACAGGGGGCTCACTGAAGCTTTCTTT
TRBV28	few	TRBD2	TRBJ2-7	CASSFGTSGIPSYEQYF	TGTGCCAGCAGTTTCGGGACTAGCGGGATTCCGTCCTACGAGCAGTACTTC
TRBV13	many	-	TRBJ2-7	CASSLASGRTYEQYF	TGTGCCAGCAGCTTAGCCTCAGGACGGACCTACGAGCAGTACTTC
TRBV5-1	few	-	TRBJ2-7	CASSLGLGGHEQYF	TGCGCCAGCAGCTTGGGCCTAGGTGGCCACGAGCAGTACTTC
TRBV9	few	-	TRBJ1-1	CASSVLLSTEAFF	TGTGCCAGCAGCGTATTATTGTCCACTGAAGCTTTCTTT
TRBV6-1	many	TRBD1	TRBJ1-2	CASSLQGIHGYTF	TGTGCCAGCAGCCTACAGGGGATCCATGGCTACACCTTC
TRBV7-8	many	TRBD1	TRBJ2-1	CASSWDRGGYTSENEQFF	TGTGCCAGCAGTTGGGACAGGGGAGGGTATACTAGCGAGAACGAGCAGTTCTTC
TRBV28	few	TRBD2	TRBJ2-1	CASSRPLASNEQFF	TGTGCCAGCAGTCGACCACTAGCGTCCAATGAGCAGTTCTTC
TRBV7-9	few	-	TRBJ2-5	CASSLTGNLETQYF	TGTGCCAGCAGCCTTACAGGGAATTTAGAGACCCAGTACTTC
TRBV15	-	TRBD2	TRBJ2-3	CATSASGRTDTQYF	TGTGCCACCAGTGCTAGCGGGAGAACAGATACGCAGTATTTT
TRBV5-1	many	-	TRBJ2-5	CASSLGTAQETQYF	TGCGCCAGCAGCTTGGGGACCGCCCAAGAGACCCAGTACTTC
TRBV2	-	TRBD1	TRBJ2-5	CVSSEPGAGGPYQETQYF	TGTGTCAGCAGTGAACCCGGGGCAGGGGGACCGTACCAAGAGACCCAGTACTTC
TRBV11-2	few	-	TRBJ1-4	CASSFLGGGEKLFF	TGTGCCAGCAGCTTCCTCGGGGGAGGAGAAAAACTGTTTTTT
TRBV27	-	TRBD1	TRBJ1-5	CASSPSFETGRNQPQHF	TGTGCCAGCAGTCCAAGTTTCGAGACAGGGCGCAATCAGCCCCAGCATTTT
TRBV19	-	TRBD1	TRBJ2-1	CASSVPSGQGFREQFF	TGTGCCAGTAGTGTGCCCTCGGGACAGGGATTCAGGGAGCAGTTCTTC